These T cell receptor beta chains were read from a single sample in a study of read filtering for tumor transcriptome and immune sequencing. Each CDR3 protein is one row after TCRdb ran MiXCR on the reads. The table shows around 48,000 distinct CDR3 sequences, with roughly 20% occurring only once. The specimen was a population of CD138-negative cells sorted from bone marrow. The receptors shown here come from a donor aged 40 or over with multiple myeloma. CDR3s include the opening cysteine and the closing phenylalanine or tryptophan. D genes are given only for firm matches. Rows may omit the clone size; those that give it use once, few, many or a size class.

clone_size	v_call	d_call	j_call	cdr3_nt	cdr3_aa
many	TRBV7-8	-	TRBJ2-1	TGTGCCAGCAGCGTAGGCGAGAGGGATGAGCAGTTCTTC	CASSVGERDEQFF
medium-sized	TRBV28	-	TRBJ2-2	TGTGCCAGCGCGGTGGCTAGCGCTTCCGGGGAGCTGTTTTTT	CASAVASASGELFF
few	TRBV11-1	TRBD2	TRBJ2-3	TGTGCCAGCAGCTCAGAGGCGGGAGAGAGCACAGATACGCAGTATTTT	CASSSEAGESTDTQYF
many	TRBV6-5	-	TRBJ2-7	TGTGCCAGCAGTTACCCCGGTCTAGCGATCTACGAGCAGTACTTC	CASSYPGLAIYEQYF
-	TRBV5-6	-	TRBJ2-3	TGTGCCAGCAGCTTACCGGGACGGAGCACAGATACGCAGTATTTT	CASSLPGRSTDTQYF
many	TRBV10-3	TRBD2	TRBJ2-3	TGTGCCATCAGTGAGTCGTCGGGACTAGCGGTCACAGATACGCAGTATTTT	CAISESSGLAVTDTQYF
-	TRBV10-2	TRBD1	TRBJ2-1	TGCGCCAGCAATACAGGGGGAAATGAGCAGTTCTTC	CASNTGGNEQFF
many	TRBV29-1	TRBD1	TRBJ2-5	TGCAGCGTAATTCTGGACAGGCAAGAGACCCAGTACTTC	CSVILDRQETQYF
-	TRBV6-6	-	TRBJ1-5	TGTGCCAGCAGTTACTTAGAAGGAGGTCAGCCCCAGCATTTT	CASSYLEGGQPQHF
many	TRBV7-9	-	TRBJ1-1	TGTGCCAGCAGCTTAAAAAGGGGTTTGAACACTGAAGCTTTCTTT	CASSLKRGLNTEAFF
many	TRBV9	-	TRBJ1-1	TGTGCCAGCAGCGTGGGCAGGGCTCACACTGAAGCTTTCTTT	CASSVGRAHTEAFF
many	TRBV12-3/TRBV12-4	-	TRBJ1-4	TGTGCCAGCAGTTTGGGTGAAAAACTGTTTTTT	CASSLGEKLFF
many	TRBV5-1	-	TRBJ2-7	TGCGCCAGCAGCCCTTCGGCGGGGACCTACGAGCAGTACTTC	CASSPSAGTYEQYF
many	TRBV27	TRBD2	TRBJ2-3	TGTGCCAGCAGTTTATCGGCGGGGAAGGGACTAGCGGGCCGCGGGGGTGATACGCAGTATTTT	CASSLSAGKGLAGRGGDTQYF
many	TRBV29-1	TRBD1	TRBJ1-1	TGCAGCGTTGTAGGCCAGGGGGCTTCTGGGAACACTGAAGCTTTCTTT	CSVVGQGASGNTEAFF
many	TRBV12-3/TRBV12-4	TRBD1	TRBJ2-7	TGTGCCAGCAGACCCACAGGACAGGGGTTCGGAGAGCAGTACTTC	CASRPTGQGFGEQYF
many	TRBV19	-	TRBJ1-2	TGTGCCAGTATCCAACAGGGAGCGTATGGCTACACCTTC	CASIQQGAYGYTF
few	TRBV7-2	-	TRBJ2-5	TGTGCCAGCAGCTTAGTATGGCAAGAGACCCAGTACTTC	CASSLVWQETQYF
once	TRBV20-1	TRBD2	TRBJ2-1	TGCAGTGCTAGAGATATCTTACCTCCAAGCGGGAGATCCTACAATGAGCAGTTCTTC	CSARDILPPSGRSYNEQFF
many	TRBV5-1	-	TRBJ2-1	TGCGCCAGCAGCTTATCAGGGTTTCCCGACAATGAGCAGTTCTTC	CASSLSGFPDNEQFF
many	TRBV29-1	TRBD2	TRBJ2-3	TGCAGCGTTCTTGCGGGAGGGACAGATACGCAGTATTTT	CSVLAGGTDTQYF
many	TRBV2	-	TRBJ2-3	TGTGCCAGCAGTGAGGGCAGGATGCAGTATTTT	CASSEGRMQYF
-	TRBV7-2	-	TRBJ2-7	TGTGCCAGCAGCCCAAACTACGAGCAGTACTTC	CASSPNYEQYF
medium-sized	TRBV24-1	-	TRBJ2-1	TGTGCCACCAGTGATTTGGGGTTCCACAATGAGCAGTTCTTC	CATSDLGFHNEQFF
medium-sized	TRBV14	TRBD1	TRBJ2-1	TGTGCCAGCAGCGGGACAGGGGCCAACCTTTCCTACAATGAGCAGTTCTTC	CASSGTGANLSYNEQFF
many	TRBV6-6	TRBD2	TRBJ2-3	TGTGCCAGCAGTCCACGGACTAGCGGGATCACAGATACGCAGTATTTT	CASSPRTSGITDTQYF
many	TRBV6-2/TRBV6-3	-	TRBJ2-3	TGTGCCAGCAGTGACCGATGGGGAGATACGCAGTATTTT	CASSDRWGDTQYF
few	TRBV19	-	TRBJ2-3	TGTGCCAGTAGCCGCGGCACTCTTGGCACAGATACGCAGTATTTT	CASSRGTLGTDTQYF
few	TRBV24-1	-	TRBJ2-7	TGTGCCACCAGTCGGGGCGGAACCTACTCCTACGAGCAGTACTTC	CATSRGGTYSYEQYF
many	TRBV6-5	-	TRBJ1-6	TGTGCCAGCAGTTACTCGAAGGGGCAGTTTGGCTCACCCCTCCACTTT	CASSYSKGQFGSPLHF
-	TRBV11-2	TRBD1	TRBJ2-5	TGTGCCAGCAGCTCAACAGGGGGCCGGGAAGAGACCCAGTACTTC	CASSSTGGREETQYF
many	TRBV3-1	-	TRBJ2-7	TGTGCCAGCAGCCAGGGGAGTATAGGACCCCAAGACTACGAGCAGTACTTC	CASSQGSIGPQDYEQYF
many	TRBV20-1	-	TRBJ2-7	TGCAGTGCTAGAGGACCTGCTAGCGCCTACGAGCAGTACTTC	CSARGPASAYEQYF
-	TRBV11-2	-	TRBJ2-3	TGTGCCAGCAGCTTTAGTAACTCTAGGCAGTATTTT	CASSFSNSRQYF
-	TRBV7-3	-	TRBJ2-5	TGTGCCAGCAGCTTAACCATTGAAGAGACCCAGTACTTC	CASSLTIEETQYF
-	TRBV19	-	TRBJ2-5	TGTGCCAGTAGTCGGGTCGCGCAAGAGACCCAGTACTTC	CASSRVAQETQYF
many	TRBV4-3	TRBD2	TRBJ2-3	TGCGCCAGCAGCCAAGGAAGGACTAGCGGTTCAGATACGCAGTATTTT	CASSQGRTSGSDTQYF
-	TRBV5-6	TRBD1	TRBJ1-1	TGTGCCAGCAGCGGCAACTCAGACAGGGGCACTGAGGATTTCTTT	CASSGNSDRGTEDFF
many	TRBV19	-	TRBJ2-2	TGTGCCAGTAGTCCCTTGGGCGGGGAGCTGTTTTTT	CASSPLGGELFF
many	TRBV20-1	TRBD2	TRBJ2-3	TGCAGTGCTAGAGATGCTACTAGCGCCTGGGATACGCAGTATTTT	CSARDATSAWDTQYF
many	TRBV5-4	-	TRBJ2-1	TGTGCCAGCAGCTTGGTGCAGGCATTGAAAAATGAGCAGTTCTTC	CASSLVQALKNEQFF
many	TRBV7-2	-	TRBJ1-5	TGTGCCAGCAGCTTAATGGTACAAAACAATCAGCCCCAGCATTTT	CASSLMVQNNQPQHF
many	TRBV7-3	TRBD2	TRBJ2-2	TGTGCCAGCAGCTCGTTAGGGAGGGCCCTCGGGAACACCGGGGAGCTGTTTTTT	CASSSLGRALGNTGELFF
-	TRBV10-3	-	TRBJ2-3	TGTGCCATCGGGACTTGCACAGATACTCAGTATTTT	CAIGTCTDTQYF
many	TRBV30	TRBD2	TRBJ2-3	TGTGCCTGGAGTCCCGGGGCGGGGACTAGTAAGCCAGATACGCAGTATTTT	CAWSPGAGTSKPDTQYF
many	TRBV6-5	-	TRBJ2-1	TGTGCCAGCAGTTACTCCCTAACTGTAAGGGGTGAGCAGCTCTTC	CASSYSLTVRGEQLF
-	TRBV2	TRBD1	TRBJ1-5	TGTGCCAGCAGTGAGACAGGGGTCCTTAGTCAGCCTCAGCATTTT	CASSETGVLSQPQHF
many	TRBV12-3/TRBV12-4	-	TRBJ2-2	TGTGCCAGCATAACGGGCGGTCCCGGGGAGCTGTTTTTT	CASITGGPGELFF
few	TRBV30	-	TRBJ1-2	TGTGCCTGGAGTGGGGTGGGGGATCACTATGGCTACACCTTC	CAWSGVGDHYGYTF
many	TRBV20-1	-	TRBJ1-5	TGCAGTGCTCCGGGGGGGGTTAGCAATCAGCCCCAGCATTTT	CSAPGGVSNQPQHF
many	TRBV11-2	-	TRBJ1-1	TGTGCCAGCAGCTACCGAGCAGGGAACACTGAAGCTTTCTTT	CASSYRAGNTEAFF
many	TRBV7-8	TRBD2	TRBJ2-3	TGTGCCAGCAGCTTAGTTCTAGCGGGAGGTCTAGATACGCAGTATTTT	CASSLVLAGGLDTQYF
-	TRBV6-1	-	TRBJ2-5	TGTGCCGGCAGTGAATCTTGGGCCCAGTACTTC	CAGSESWAQYF
few	TRBV4-1	TRBD2	TRBJ2-7	TGCGCCAGCAGCCAAGCCGGGCCTAGCGGGAGAATCGCCTACGAGCAGTACTTC	CASSQAGPSGRIAYEQYF